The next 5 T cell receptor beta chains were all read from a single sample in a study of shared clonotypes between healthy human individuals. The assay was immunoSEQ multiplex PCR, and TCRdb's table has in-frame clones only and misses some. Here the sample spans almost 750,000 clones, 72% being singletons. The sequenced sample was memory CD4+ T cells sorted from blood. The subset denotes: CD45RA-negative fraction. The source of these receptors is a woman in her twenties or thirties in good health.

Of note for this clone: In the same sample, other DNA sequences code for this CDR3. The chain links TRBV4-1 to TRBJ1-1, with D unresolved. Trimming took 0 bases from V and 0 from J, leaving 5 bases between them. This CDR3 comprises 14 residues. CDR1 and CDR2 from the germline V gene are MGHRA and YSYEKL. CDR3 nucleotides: TGCGCCAGCAGCCAAGAAGCGGTGAACACTGAAGCTTTCTTT. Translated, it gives CASSQEAVNTEAFF.

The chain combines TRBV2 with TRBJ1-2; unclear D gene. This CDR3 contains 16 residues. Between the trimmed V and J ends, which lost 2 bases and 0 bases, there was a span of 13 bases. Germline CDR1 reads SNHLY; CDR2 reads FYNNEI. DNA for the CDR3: TGTGCCAGCAGTGAAAATGTGAACAGAGCTAACTATGGCTACACCTTC. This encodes CASSENVNRANYGYTF.

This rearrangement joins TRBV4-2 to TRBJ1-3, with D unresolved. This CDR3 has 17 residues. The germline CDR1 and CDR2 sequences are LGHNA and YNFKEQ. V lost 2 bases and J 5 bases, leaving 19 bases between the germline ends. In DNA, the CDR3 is TGTGCCAGCAGCCAACTCTTCGTCGGCGAACAAAGAAACACCATATATTTT. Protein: CASSQLFVGEQRNTIYF.

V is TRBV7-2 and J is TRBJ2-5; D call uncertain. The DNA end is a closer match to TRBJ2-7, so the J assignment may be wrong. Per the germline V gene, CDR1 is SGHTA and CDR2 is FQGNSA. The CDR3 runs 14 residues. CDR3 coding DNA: TGTGCCAGCAGCTTAGCCAGGTCGCGGTACGAGCAGTACTTC. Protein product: CASSLARSRYEQYF.

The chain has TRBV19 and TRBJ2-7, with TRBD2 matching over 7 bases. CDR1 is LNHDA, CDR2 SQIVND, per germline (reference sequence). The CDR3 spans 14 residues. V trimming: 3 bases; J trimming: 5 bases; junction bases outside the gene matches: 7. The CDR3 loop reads CASSMSREQDEQYF. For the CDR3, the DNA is TGTGCCAGTAGTATGTCGCGGGAGCAGGACGAGCAGTACTTC.